There are many counts of the clone carrying this T cell receptor beta chain. Its target is unknown. The data derive from a study of T-cell reconstitution after alpha-beta-depleted transplantation in children. The CDR3 totals 15 residues. Deletions cut 2 bases from V and 3 bases from J, with 14 bases between. Germline-derived CDR1 and CDR2 are SGHTA and FQGNSA. The study, taken as a whole, reports: Several hundred graft clones that had expanded were reportedly the source of alpha-beta T cells about two months after transplant.

As it was prepared, the TCRbeta library received unique molecular identifiers. TCRdb re-analysed the PCR reads in MiXCR, keeping a single row per CDR3 protein. The profile shows fewer than 350,000 distinct CDR3 sequences, about a tenth of them singletons. This TCR came from a boy less than two years old with acute myeloid leukemia, due to receive a stem cell transplant. The J gene is TRBJ2-7, the V gene TRBV7-2; maybe TRBD2 (6 bases). The source was PBMCs, collected before TCRalphabeta/CD19-depleted stem cell transplant. The CDR3 is CASSLTFSGLYEQYF. In DNA, the CDR3 is TGTGCCAGCAGCTTAACATTTAGCGGTCTCTACGAGCAGTACTTC.